The 15 T cell receptor beta chains presented below share a single source sample, sequenced in a study of blood T cell repertoires in COVID-19 (dated by TCRdb to 2019 to 2021). The protocol used for the library was the immunoSEQ multiplex PCR assay. In its TCRdb copy, this immuneACCESS table keeps in-frame sequences only and misses some clones. Where compared with another copy, unresolved V genes explain less than half of these, and the others have no known cause. This sample is represented by approximately 70,000 clones; more than 75% of them were singletons. The ten largest clones take up roughly 1.5% of the sample. The source material was peripheral blood. The receptors come from a human donor in a cohort sampled during active COVID-19.

V usage is TRBV28 and J usage is TRBJ2-6; 9 nucleotides align to TRBD1. The length of the CDR3 is 15 residues. Germline V gives CDR1 MDHEN, CDR2 SYDVKM. Trimming took 10 bases from V and 2 from J; bases not matched to a gene: 6. CDR3 sequence (DNA): TGTGCCACGTCCCGGGACAGGGCTGGGGCCAACGTCCTGACTTTC. Translated: CATSRDRAGANVLTF.

The genes are TRBV6-5 and TRBJ1-2; 9 positions match TRBD1. Germline CDR1 reads MNHEY; CDR2 reads SVGAGI. This CDR3 is built from 14 residues. V trimming: 7 bases; J trimming: 8 bases; junction bases outside the gene matches: 11. The CDR3 sequence is CASMVPGQGAGYTF. As DNA, the CDR3 is TGTGCCAGCATGGTACCGGGACAGGGAGCCGGCTACACCTTC.

V usage is TRBV5-4 and J usage is TRBJ2-7, with 8 bases that match TRBD2. The V gene's germline CDR1 is SGHNT and CDR2 YYREEE (reference sequence). With V trimmed by 0 bases and J by 6 bases, 5 bases remained unmatched. CDR3 size: 14 residues. Here the CDR3 DNA reads TGTGCCAGCAGCTTGGCCGGGACTAGGGGCGAGCAGTACGTC. Translation gives CASSLAGTRGEQYV.

This chain links TRBV5-1 with TRBJ2-2; 8 bases align to TRBD1. The trim removed 3 bases at V and 1 base at J, leaving 2 bases unmatched. Germline lookup yields CDR1 SGHRS and CDR2 YFSETQ. CDR3 size: 15 residues. The CDR3 DNA follows: TGCGCCAGCAGCTCAGGACAGGGGAACACCGGGGAGCTGTTTTTT. Its translation: CASSSGQGNTGELFF.

V and J are TRBV3-1 (or the pseudogene TRBV3-2) and TRBJ1-6; D call uncertain. The V end lost 0 bases, the J end lost 7 bases, and 4 bases lay between the germline ends. The CDR3 extends over 13 amino acids. Germline V gene sequence: CDR1 LGHDT, CDR2 YNNKEL (reference sequence). CDR3: CASSQDQNSPLHF. The CDR3 DNA reads TGTGCCAGCAGCCAAGATCAGAATTCACCCCTCCACTTT.

The chain has TRBV5-6 and TRBJ1-3; unclear D gene. This CDR3 contains 17 residues. The germline V gene encodes CDR1 SGHDT and CDR2 YYEEEE. Trimming removed 4 bases from V and 1 base from J, with 18 bases in between. DNA of the CDR3: TGTGCCAGCAGCGCGAGTCTCCGACGGGGTTCTGGAAACACCATATATTTT. Translation: CASSASLRRGSGNTIYF.

This clone was detected only once. The chain combines TRBV19 with TRBJ2-1, with TRBD2 matching 10 bases. The CDR3 has 16 residues. V was pared by 5 bases and J by 6 bases, with 10 bases of the junction left unmatched. Germline V gene sequence: CDR1 LNHDA, CDR2 SQIVND (reference sequence). The CDR3 region has the DNA TGTGCCAGTAGTGCCCTCGCACTAGCGGGAAGCAATGAGCAGTTCTTC. Its protein product is CASSALALAGSNEQFF.

The V and J genes are TRBV11-2 and TRBJ2-1; TRBD2 matches at 9 bases. The CDR3 has 15 amino acids. Germline loops: CDR1 SGHAT, CDR2 FQNNGV. V gave up 3 bases and J gave up 3 bases; unmatched junction bases: 3. Here the CDR3 reads CASSLTSGDYNEQFF. CDR3 in DNA: TGTGCCAGCAGCTTGACTAGCGGAGACTACAATGAGCAGTTCTTC.

The chain joins TRBV4-1 to TRBJ2-3; 8 positions agree with TRBD1. The CDR3 totals 15 residues. Germline V gene data show CDR1 as MGHRA and CDR2 as YSYEKL. V was clipped by 4 bases and J by 3 bases; unmatched bases: 6. The CDR3: CASSPTGVKTDTQYF. The CDR3 nucleotides read TGCGCCAGCAGCCCGACAGGGGTTAAGACAGATACGCAGTATTTT.

The rearrangement links TRBV5-1 to TRBJ1-1; D ambiguous. CDR1 and CDR2 from the germline V gene are SGHRS and YFSETQ. The ends were cut back, 4 bases at V and 12 bases at J, with 19 bases in the middle. The CDR3 has 13 amino acids. CDR3 sequence: CASSVQREGLTFF. DNA of the CDR3: TGCGCCAGCAGCGTCCAGAGGGAAGGTTTAACTTTCTTT.

The rearrangement links TRBV10-2 to TRBJ2-5; TRBD1 agrees at 11 bases. After removal of 5 bases from V and 4 bases from J, the junction contained 6 bases not matched to a gene. Looked up from germline, CDR1 is WSHSY and CDR2 is SAAADI. This CDR3 has 15 amino acids. The CDR3 DNA sequence: TGCGCCAGCAGTACCAGGACAGGGGGCTCAGAGACCCAGTACTTC. As protein: CASSTRTGGSETQYF.

This sequence joins TRBV28 and TRBJ2-1; 9 bases are shared with TRBD2. The V and J ends lost 3 bases and 7 bases, in that order; junction bases with no gene match: 7. CDR1 and CDR2 (germline): MDHEN, SYDVKM. This CDR3 region has 15 residues. In DNA, the CDR3 is TGTGCCAGCAGTTTTCTGGCGGGAGGGGGTAATGAGCAGTTCTTC. Protein sequence: CASSFLAGGGNEQFF. Drawing the rest from reference TRBV28 and TRBJ2-1, the complete variable domain is DVKVTQSSRYLVKRTGEKVFLECVQDMDHENMFWYRQDPGLGLRLIYFSYDVKMKEKGDIPEGYSVSREKKERFSLILESASTNQTSMYLCASSFLAGGGNEQFFGPGTRLTVL.

The V and J genes are TRBV5-5 and TRBJ1-1; D unclear. Per germline, CDR1 SGHKS and CDR2 YYEKEE (reference sequence). This CDR3 contains 15 residues. V shed 6 bases and J shed 4 bases, with 19 bases lying between them. The CDR3 DNA follows: TGTGCCAGCATTTCCTACCCATCAGGTTCCACTGAAGCTTTCTTT. This sequence encodes CASISYPSGSTEAFF.

V and J are TRBV5-1 and TRBJ2-1; 7 bases fit TRBD2. The CDR3 loop spans 15 amino acids. V trimming: 4 bases; J trimming: 9 bases; junction bases outside the gene matches: 13. Germline V gives CDR1 SGHRS, CDR2 YFSETQ. CDR3 coding DNA: TGCGCCAGCAGCCCACGGGCTAGCGGCGACGGTGAGCAGTTCTTC. This translates into CASSPRASGDGEQFF.

This clone appeared a few times. The chain couples TRBV19 to TRBJ2-3; TRBD2 matches at 14 bases. After removal of 6 bases from V and 1 base from J, the junction contained 6 bases not matched to a gene. The CDR3 is 17 amino acids. CDR1 is LNHDA and CDR2 is SQIVND in the germline V gene (reference sequence). In DNA form, the CDR3 reads TGTGCCAGTAGCTCGGGACTAGCGGGAGAACGCACAGATACGCAGTATTTT. Translating gives CASSSGLAGERTDTQYF.